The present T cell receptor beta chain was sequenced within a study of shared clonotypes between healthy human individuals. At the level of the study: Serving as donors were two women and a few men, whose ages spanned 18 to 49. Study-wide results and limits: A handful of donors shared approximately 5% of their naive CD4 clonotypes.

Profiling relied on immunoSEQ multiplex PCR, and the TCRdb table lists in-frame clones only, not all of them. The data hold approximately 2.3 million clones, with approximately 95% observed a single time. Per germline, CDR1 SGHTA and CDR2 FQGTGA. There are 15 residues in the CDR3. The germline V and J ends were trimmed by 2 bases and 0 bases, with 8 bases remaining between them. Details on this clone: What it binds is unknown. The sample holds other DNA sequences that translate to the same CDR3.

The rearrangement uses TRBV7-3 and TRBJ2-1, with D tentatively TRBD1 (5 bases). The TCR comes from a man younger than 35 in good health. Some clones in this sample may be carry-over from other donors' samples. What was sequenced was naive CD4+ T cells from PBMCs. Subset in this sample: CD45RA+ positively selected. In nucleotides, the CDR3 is TGTGCCAGCAGCTTAGGAAGGGGCTCCTACAATGAGCAGTTCTTC. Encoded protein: CASSLGRGSYNEQFF.